This T cell receptor beta chain was obtained from a study of Ad26.COV2.S vaccination and SARS-CoV-2 variants. General study points: Non-spike TCR breadth did not differ much between vaccine and placebo recipients. Responses of T cells in total may have been underestimated by the TCR breadth and depth analyses. Substantial breadth was reported for post-vaccination spike-specific CD8+ and CD4+ T cells.

Documented treatment: approximately 18 received Ad26.COV2.S at low or high dose, single or two shots; roughly five received placebo; per-sample allocation not given. Material that was analyzed had been drawn on day 63 after the first vaccine or placebo injection. CDR3 size: 16 residues. The germline CDR1 and CDR2 sequences are LNHDA and SQIVND (reference sequence). With 4 bases removed from V and 4 bases from J, the gap between germline ends came to 20 bases. Clones were read by immunoSEQ multiplex PCR, and TCRdb kept only the in-frame ones, dropping some. The sample lists 450,000 to 550,000 clones; 70% to 90% were seen once. Worth noting for this clone: The antigen is undetermined.

The specimen comprised peripheral blood, sampled in a trial of Ad26.COV2.S vaccine versus placebo. This clonotype originated in a person aged 18-65 years who received the Ad26.COV2.S COVID-19 vaccine or a placebo. The chain carries TRBV19 and TRBJ2-7, with D perhaps assigned TRBD1 or TRBD2 (5 bases each). The CDR3: CASSTMGVGSRYEQYF. For the CDR3, the DNA is TGTGCCAGTAGTACTATGGGGGTCGGCTCTAGGTACGAGCAGTACTTC.